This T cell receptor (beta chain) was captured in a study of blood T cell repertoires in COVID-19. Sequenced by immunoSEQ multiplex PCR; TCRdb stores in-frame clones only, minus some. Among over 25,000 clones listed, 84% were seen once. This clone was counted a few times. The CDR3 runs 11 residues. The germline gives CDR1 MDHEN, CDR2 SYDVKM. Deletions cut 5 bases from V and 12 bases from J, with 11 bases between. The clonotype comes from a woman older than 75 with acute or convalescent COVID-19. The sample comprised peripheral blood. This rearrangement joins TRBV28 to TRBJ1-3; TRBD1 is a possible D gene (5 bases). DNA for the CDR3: TGTGCCAGCAGTCCCCGGGGGGGCATATATTTT. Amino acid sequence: CASSPRGGIYF. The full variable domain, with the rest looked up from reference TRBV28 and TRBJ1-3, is DVKVTQSSRYLVKRTGEKVFLECVQDMDHENMFWYRQDPGLGLRLIYFSYDVKMKEKGDIPEGYSVSREKKERFSLILESASTNQTSMYLCASSPRGGIYFGEGSWLTVV.